Reported below is one T cell receptor beta chain. V lost 2 bases, J lost 4 bases, and 4 bases stayed unmatched. Germline V lookup: CDR1 KGHSH, CDR2 LQKENI. CDR3 length: 14 residues. The data were produced by immunoSEQ multiplex PCR, yet TCRdb's version contains in-frame clones alone and is incomplete. The sample lists over 75,000 clones, approximately 94% occurring once. The sample belongs to a study of technical replicates of blood from a handful of donors. This chain joins TRBV18 and TRBJ2-7, with 8 bases identical to TRBD2. The receptor was derived from a human donor in good health. The sequenced material came from T cells isolated from PBMCs. Written as DNA, the CDR3 is TGTGCCAGCTCACCAAGCGGGAGCAGGTACGAGCAGTACTTC. Amino acid sequence: CASSPSGSRYEQYF.